The 27 T cell receptor beta chains below were found in one sample sequenced in a study of CD8+ T cells in alopecia areata. After isolation, RNA underwent reverse transcription to generate cDNA as the sequencing template. Sequencing used immunoSEQ multiplex PCR; TCRdb keeps in-frame clones, though not all of them. The sample includes approximately 180,000 clones, roughly 53% seen only once; the top ten take 11%. Treatment reported: oral pan-JAK inhibitor, 5-10 mg twice daily. The starting material was CD8+ T cells sorted from blood, obtained at week 24, from a patient treated with tofacitinib. These receptors all stem from a human donor with alopecia areata.

The CDR3 reads CATSRVRDSRYEQYF. CDR3 bases: TGTGCCACCAGCAGGGTCCGGGACTCCCGCTACGAGCAGTACTTC. This chain joins TRBV15 and TRBJ2-7, with TRBD2 as a possible D gene (6 bases). CDR3 size: 15 residues. The V gene lost 3 bases and the J gene lost 3 bases, with 15 bases spanning the gap. Germline V gene data show CDR1 as LNHNV and CDR2 as YYDKDF (reference sequence). Using reference TRBV15 and TRBJ2-7 for the parts outside the CDR3, the full variable domain is DAMVIQNPRYQVTQFGKPVTLSCSQTLNHNVMYWYQQKSSQAPKLLFHYYDKDFNNEADTPDNFQSRRPNTSFCFLDIRSPGLGDTAMYLCATSRVRDSRYEQYFGPGTRLTVT.

V and J are TRBV30 and TRBJ2-3; 7 bases match TRBD1. The CDR3 is 14 amino acids. Germline CDR1 reads GTSNPN; CDR2 reads SVGIG (reference sequence). With 1 base clipped from V and 3 bases from J, the junction kept 4 bases outside the gene matches. The CDR3 sequence: CAWSADRTTDTQYF. CDR3 in DNA: TGTGCCTGGAGTGCGGACAGGACAACAGATACGCAGTATTTT.

This clone was detected only a few times. The chain is built from TRBV19 and TRBJ2-2; D unresolved. With 1 base removed from V and 6 bases from J, the gap between germline ends came to 3 bases. Germline CDR1 reads LNHDA; CDR2 reads SQIVND (reference sequence). The CDR3 extends over 12 amino acids. CDR3 residues: CASSIVAGELFF. The DNA for the CDR3 is TGTGCCAGTAGTATAGTGGCCGGGGAGCTGTTTTTT. Full variable domain (missing parts from reference TRBV19 and TRBJ2-2): DGGITQSPKYLFRKEGQNVTLSCEQNLNHDAMYWYRQDPGQGLRLIYYSQIVNDFQKGDIAEGYSVSREKKESFPLTVTSAQKNPTAFYLCASSIVAGELFFGEGSRLTVL.

This clone showed up just a few times. The chain recombines TRBV28 with TRBJ2-3, with 7 bases aligning to TRBD2. CDR3 length: 18 amino acids. Germline V gene lookup returns CDR1 MDHEN and CDR2 SYDVKM. V lost 5 bases, J lost 0 bases, and 14 bases stayed unmatched. The CDR3 protein is CASSPPISGAPSTDTQYF. The CDR3 region has the DNA TGTGCCAGCAGTCCCCCCATCAGCGGGGCCCCTAGCACAGATACGCAGTATTTT.

The chain carries TRBV30 and TRBJ2-7, with D maybe TRBD1 (5 bases). Germline CDR1 is GTSNPN and CDR2 is SVGIG (reference sequence). The CDR3 runs 13 residues. Trimming removed 1 base at V and 0 bases at J, with 7 bases between. The CDR3 nucleotides read TGTGCCTGGAGTGGGCAGGGCTCCTACGAGCAGTACTTC. Translating gives CAWSGQGSYEQYF.

This clone was counted a few times. This chain's CDR3 is CSVEGYSGVERDTQYF. As DNA, the CDR3 is TGCAGCGTTGAGGGCTATAGCGGGGTAGAAAGGGATACGCAGTATTTT. The chain is built from TRBV29-1 and TRBJ2-3; 8 bases align to TRBD2. The CDR3 runs to 16 residues. With V trimmed by 3 bases and J by 6 bases, 14 bases remained unmatched. CDR1 and CDR2 from the germline V gene are SQVTM and ANQGSEA.

On this clone itself: Compared with germline, one end of the junction differs, possibly owing to a read error. This chain joins TRBV11-2 and TRBJ2-5; 7 nucleotides line up with TRBD2. Germline V gene lookup returns CDR1 SGHAT and CDR2 FQNNGV. The CDR3 loop spans 13 amino acids. The CDR3 bases are TGTGCCAGCAGCTACCTCCAAGCGGGATCCCCGGACTTC. This codes for CASSYLQAGSPDF.

CDR3 protein: CASSGRGGPNTGELFF. DNA of the CDR3: TGTGCCAGCAGTGGACGCGGGGGGCCGAACACCGGGGAGCTGTTTTTT. The chain is built from TRBV27 and TRBJ2-2; 8 bases are shared with TRBD2. The CDR3 is made up of 16 amino acids. V was pared by 5 bases and J by 0 bases, with 5 bases of the junction left unmatched. The germline V gene encodes CDR1 MNHEY and CDR2 SMNVEV (reference sequence).

The chain has TRBV7-9 and TRBJ2-3, with TRBD2 matching 7 bases. Germline CDR1 and CDR2: SEHNR and FQNEAQ (reference sequence). Trimming cost V 1 base and J 6 bases; bases outside gene matches: 7. The CDR3 spans 15 residues. The CDR3 loop reads CASSLVSAGFDTQYF. The CDR3 region has the DNA TGTGCCAGCAGCTTAGTCTCAGCGGGGTTTGATACGCAGTATTTT.

V gene TRBV30 combines with J gene TRBJ1-5, with TRBD1 matching over 9 bases. Per the germline V gene, CDR1 is GTSNPN and CDR2 is SVGIG (reference sequence). The CDR3 extends over 12 amino acids. The trim removed 7 bases at V and 7 bases at J, leaving 5 bases unmatched. CDR3 region: CAFGQGMQPQHF. In DNA, the CDR3 is TGTGCCTTTGGACAGGGGATGCAGCCCCAGCATTTT.

This chain uses TRBV11-2 with TRBJ1-5; tentatively, D is TRBD1 (6 bases). Trimming pared 2 bases from V and 4 bases from J, leaving 12 bases between. Germline V lookup: CDR1 SGHAT, CDR2 FQNNGV. The CDR3 sequence is 15 residues long. The CDR3 sequence is CASSLNTDRNQPQHF. The DNA of the CDR3 is TGTGCCAGCAGCTTAAATACGGACAGAAATCAGCCCCAGCATTTT.

CDR3 sequence reads: CASSLVTRTANTEAFF. CDR3 DNA: TGTGCCAGCAGCTTAGTTACCAGGACAGCGAACACTGAAGCTTTCTTT. The chain recombines TRBV11-2 with TRBJ1-1; maybe TRBD1 (6 bases). Germline CDR1 and CDR2: SGHAT and FQNNGV. The V end lost 1 base, the J end lost 1 base, and 13 bases lay between the germline ends. CDR3 length: 16 residues.

The chain couples TRBV6-5 to TRBJ1-1, with TRBD1 as a possible D gene (6 bases). CDR3 length: 14 residues. V dropped 2 bases and J dropped 1 base, with 8 bases sitting between them. The germline V gene encodes CDR1 MNHEY and CDR2 SVGAGI. The CDR3 loop is CASSYATGNTEAFF. CDR3 DNA: TGTGCCAGCAGTTACGCGACAGGGAACACTGAAGCTTTCTTT.

The chain links TRBV15 to TRBJ2-1, with D maybe TRBD2 (5 bases). The length of the CDR3 is 15 residues. V shed 1 base and J shed 0 bases, with 7 bases lying between them. Looked up from germline, CDR1 is LNHNV and CDR2 is YYDKDF (reference sequence). The CDR3 protein is CATSRVGNSYNEQFF. CDR3 nucleotides: TGTGCCACCAGCAGAGTCGGGAACTCCTACAATGAGCAGTTCTTC.

This clone was seen more than once but under ten times. The CDR3 sequence: CASSLRPNSPLHF. The CDR3, as DNA: TGTGCCAGCAGCCTCAGGCCGAATTCACCCCTCCACTTT. The chain has TRBV11-2 and TRBJ1-6; D gene uncertain. Germline V lookup: CDR1 SGHAT, CDR2 FQNNGV. The CDR3 has 13 amino acids. V shed 5 bases and J shed 7 bases, with 9 bases lying between them. The full variable domain, rest sourced from reference TRBV11-2 and TRBJ1-6, is EAGVAQSPRYKIIEKRQSVAFWCNPISGHATLYWYQQILGQGPKLLIQFQNNGVVDDSQLPKDRFSAERLKGVDSTLKIQPAKLEDSAVYLCASSLRPNSPLHFGNGTRLTVT.

The genes are TRBV25-1 and TRBJ2-5; no reliable D call. The length of the CDR3 is 14 residues. Trimming shortened V by 0 bases and J by 2 bases, and 7 bases separated the two germline ends. The germline V gene has CDR1 MGHDK and CDR2 SYGVNS. This chain's CDR3 is CASSEYESQETQYF. The CDR3 nucleotides read TGTGCCAGCAGTGAATATGAGTCGCAAGAGACCCAGTACTTC.

This clone was seen a few times. The rearrangement uses TRBV4-3 and TRBJ1-2; D call uncertain. The CDR3 contains 15 residues. The V end lost 0 bases, the J end lost 4 bases, and 12 bases lay between the germline ends. Looked up from germline, CDR1 is LGHNA and CDR2 is YSLEER. Written as DNA, the CDR3 is TGCGCCAGCAGCCAAGATGTCGACGTACCCTATGGCTACACCTTC. Its translation is CASSQDVDVPYGYTF.

V usage is TRBV7-9 and J usage is TRBJ2-7; TRBD2 aligns across 10 bases. The CDR3 runs 14 residues. The germline gives CDR1 SEHNR, CDR2 FQNEAQ (reference sequence). J gave up 7 bases and V 2 bases, and 5 bases lay outside the gene matches. The CDR3 DNA reads as TGTGCCAGCAGCTTAACTAGCGGGGAAAGGGAGCAGTACTTC. This translates into CASSLTSGEREQYF.

The rearrangement links TRBV13 to TRBJ2-1; perhaps TRBD2 as D (6 bases). The ends were cut back, 2 bases at V and 7 bases at J, with 12 bases in the middle. CDR1 and CDR2 (germline): PRHDT, FYEKMQ (reference sequence). There are 14 residues in the CDR3. The CDR3 here is CASSLRAGGNEQFF. CDR3 in DNA: TGTGCCAGCAGCTTAAGGGCTGGGGGGAATGAGCAGTTCTTC.

This clone appeared a few times. The rearrangement uses TRBV29-1 and TRBJ2-3; 7 bases are shared with TRBD1. Germline V gene sequence: CDR1 SQVTM, CDR2 ANQGSEA. The J segment lost 1 base and the V segment lost 5 bases, leaving 3 bases of the junction unmatched. This CDR3 spans 13 amino acids. CDR3 DNA: TGCAGCGTTTTTGGACAGGGCACAGATACGCAGTATTTT. This translates into CSVFGQGTDTQYF.

V is TRBV11-2 and J is TRBJ2-1; 8 positions agree with TRBD1. The germline CDR1 and CDR2 sequences are SGHAT and FQNNGV. This CDR3 region has 15 residues. With V trimmed by 4 bases and J by 2 bases, 4 bases remained unmatched. CDR3 nucleotides: TGTGCCAGCAGCTACCGGGACAGGACCTACAATGAGCAGTTCTTC. This gives the protein CASSYRDRTYNEQFF.

This chain connects TRBV5-1 to TRBJ1-1; 8 positions match TRBD1. V dropped 4 bases and J dropped 1; count of bases not matched to a gene: 3. There are 14 residues in the CDR3. Germline CDR1 SGHRS, CDR2 YFSETQ. The CDR3 reads CASSLTGANTEAFF. The CDR3 DNA sequence: TGCGCCAGCAGCCTGACAGGGGCGAACACTGAAGCTTTCTTT.

The CDR3 protein is CAWSRQENTEAFF. CDR3 DNA: TGTGCCTGGAGTCGGCAGGAGAACACTGAAGCTTTCTTT. The V and J genes are TRBV30 and TRBJ1-1; no definite D call. The germline V gene has CDR1 GTSNPN and CDR2 SVGIG (reference sequence). This CDR3 spans 13 amino acids. V was clipped by 2 bases and J by 1 base, with 8 bases between them.

This clone was seen a single time. The chain carries TRBV11-3 and TRBJ2-6, with 9 bases that match TRBD1. V was clipped by 4 bases and J by 0 bases; unmatched bases: 13. This CDR3 has 20 amino acids. Germline CDR1 SGHNT, CDR2 YENEEA. CDR3 nucleotide sequence: TGTGCCAGCAGCTCCCCATTCTTGGACAGGGGCTCCTCTGGGGCCAACGTCCTGACTTTC. Translated: CASSSPFLDRGSSGANVLTF.

The chain employs TRBV29-1 and TRBJ2-7, with TRBD1 identical over 7 bases. This CDR3 comprises 13 residues. Germline assignment: CDR1 SQVTM and CDR2 ANQGSEA. Germline trimming cut 4 bases from V and 3 bases from J; bases unmatched to any gene: 6. DNA for the CDR3: TGCAGCGTTGTTCGTCGGGACAGCTACGAGCAGTACTTC. This gives the protein CSVVRRDSYEQYF.

The chain couples TRBV7-6 to TRBJ1-1, with 9 bases aligning to TRBD1. V gave up 9 bases and J gave up 4 bases; unmatched junction bases: 6. Germline V gives CDR1 SGHVS, CDR2 FNYEAQ. The CDR3 has 13 amino acids. The CDR3 protein is CASKQGAITEAFF. In nucleotides, the CDR3 is TGTGCCAGTAAACAGGGGGCAATCACTGAAGCTTTCTTT.

In DNA, the CDR3 is TGCGCCAGCAGCTTGGGGCAGGGGGCTTATGAGCAGTTCTTC. Protein sequence: CASSLGQGAYEQFF. The V and J genes are TRBV5-1 and TRBJ2-1; 8 positions agree with TRBD1. Trimming at V came to 0 bases and at J to 8 bases, leaving 4 bases not matched to a gene. Germline values: CDR1 SGHRS, CDR2 YFSETQ. The length of the CDR3 is 14 residues.